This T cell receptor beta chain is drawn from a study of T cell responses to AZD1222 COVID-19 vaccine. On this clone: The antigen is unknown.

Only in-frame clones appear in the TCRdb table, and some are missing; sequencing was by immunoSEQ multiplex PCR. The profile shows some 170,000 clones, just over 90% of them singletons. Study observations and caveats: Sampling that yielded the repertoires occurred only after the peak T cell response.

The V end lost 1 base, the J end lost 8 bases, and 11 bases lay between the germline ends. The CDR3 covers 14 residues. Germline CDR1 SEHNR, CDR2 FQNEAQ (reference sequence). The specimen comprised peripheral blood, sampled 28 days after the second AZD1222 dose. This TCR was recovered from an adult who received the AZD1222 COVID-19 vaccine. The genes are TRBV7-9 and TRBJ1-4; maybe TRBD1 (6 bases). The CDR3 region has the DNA TGTGCCAGCAGCTTAGGTGCAGGGGTGGAAAAACTGTTTTTT. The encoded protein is CASSLGAGVEKLFF. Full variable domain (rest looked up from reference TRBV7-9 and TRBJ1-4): DTGVSQNPRHKITKRGQNVTFRCDPISEHNRLYWYRQTLGQGPEFLTYFQNEAQLEKSRLLSDRFSAERPKGSFSTLEIQRTEQGDSAMYLCASSLGAGVEKLFFGSGTQLSVL.